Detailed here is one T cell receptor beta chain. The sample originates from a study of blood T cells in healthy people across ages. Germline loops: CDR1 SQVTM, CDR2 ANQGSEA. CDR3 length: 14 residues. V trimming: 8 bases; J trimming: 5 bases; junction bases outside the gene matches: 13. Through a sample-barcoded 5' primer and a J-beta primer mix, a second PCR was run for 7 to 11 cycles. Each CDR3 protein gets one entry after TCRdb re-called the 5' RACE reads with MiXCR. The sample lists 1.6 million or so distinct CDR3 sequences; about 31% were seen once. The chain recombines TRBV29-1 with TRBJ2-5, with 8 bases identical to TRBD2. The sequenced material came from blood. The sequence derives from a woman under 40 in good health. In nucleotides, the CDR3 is TGCAGCTTTAGTGGCGGGGGGCTCGGGGAGACCCAGTACTTC. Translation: CSFSGGGLGETQYF.